The 25 T cell receptor beta chains given below trace back to one sample, sequenced in a study of cytomegalovirus exposure and HLA in healthy donors. 13 Jbeta primers and 60 Vbeta primers were used for the PCR. Sequencing used immunoSEQ multiplex PCR; TCRdb keeps in-frame clones, though not all of them. The table records 150,000 to 200,000 clones, around 76% of them present only once. The sequenced sample was PBMCs. Every receptor here comes from a female donor in good health and CMV-seronegative.

This chain links TRBV5-1 with TRBJ1-1, with D possibly TRBD1 on 5 matching bases. The CDR3 loop spans 13 amino acids. The ends were cut back, 2 bases at V and 2 bases at J, with 7 bases in the middle. In germline, CDR1 is SGHRS, CDR2 YFSETQ. The CDR3 coding sequence is TGCGCCAGCAGCTTCGACAGAAACACTGAAGCTTTCTTT. This codes for CASSFDRNTEAFF.

Remarks on this clone: The sample contains more than one DNA sequence encoding this CDR3. CDR3: CSVGGGWGMNTEAFF. CDR3 coding DNA: TGCAGCGTTGGAGGAGGGTGGGGGATGAACACTGAAGCTTTCTTT. The rearrangement links TRBV29-1 to TRBJ1-1, with a possible D match to TRBD1 (5 bases). V was trimmed by 4 bases and J by 0 bases, leaving 15 bases between them. This CDR3 comprises 15 residues. In germline, CDR1 is SQVTM, CDR2 ANQGSEA. Full variable domain (missing parts from reference TRBV29-1 and TRBJ1-1): SAVISQKPSRDICQRGTSLTIQCQVDSQVTMMFWYRQQPGQSLTLIATANQGSEATYESGFVIDKFPISRPNLTFSTLTVSNMSPEDSSIYLCSVGGGWGMNTEAFFGQGTRLTVV.

V gene TRBV20-1 combines with J gene TRBJ1-5; D remains ambiguous. The CDR3 length is 11 residues. Germline lookup yields CDR1 DFQATT and CDR2 SNEGSKA (reference sequence). V dropped 6 bases and J dropped 9 bases, with 12 bases sitting between them. The chain's CDR3 is CSASGMGPQHF. CDR3 sequence (DNA): TGCAGTGCCTCGGGGATGGGGCCCCAGCATTTT.

The chain is built from TRBV6-6 and TRBJ1-5, with TRBD1 as a possible D gene (6 bases). The V end was cut by 0 bases, the J end by 7 bases, with 13 bases between. From germline, CDR1 is MNHNY and CDR2 SVGAGI (reference sequence). The CDR3 length is 15 residues. Here the CDR3 reads CASSYSQQGNQPQHF. The DNA of the CDR3 is TGTGCCAGCAGTTACTCTCAACAGGGTAACCAGCCCCAGCATTTT.

The chain combines TRBV11-2 with TRBJ2-4; 8 bases line up with TRBD2. The CDR3 has 14 residues. The germline V gene has CDR1 SGHAT and CDR2 FQNNGV. The V segment lost 6 bases and the J segment 9 bases; nucleotides outside the gene matches: 10. The CDR3 DNA reads TGTGCCAGCAGATCCCTCCTACGGGGGGGCATTCAGTACTTC. Encoded protein: CASRSLLRGGIQYF.

The chain joins TRBV18 to TRBJ1-5; no clear D gene. The CDR3 is made up of 14 amino acids. Germline values: CDR1 KGHSH, CDR2 LQKENI. V was trimmed by 2 bases and J by 3 bases, leaving 8 bases between them. The CDR3 loop reads CASSPSQYNQPQHF. CDR3 nucleotide sequence: TGTGCCAGCTCACCAAGTCAGTACAATCAGCCCCAGCATTTT. Supplemented by reference TRBV18 and TRBJ1-5, the full variable domain reads NAGVMQNPRHLVRRRGQEARLRCSPMKGHSHVYWYRQLPEEGLKFMVYLQKENIIDESGMPKERFSAEFPKEGPSILRIQQVVRGDSAAYFCASSPSQYNQPQHFGDGTRLSIL.

The V gene is TRBV27, the J gene TRBJ1-2, with TRBD1 matching over 7 bases. Germline CDR1 MNHEY, CDR2 SMNVEV (reference sequence). V lost 5 bases and J lost 4; bases outside the gene matches: 13. The CDR3 length is 16 residues. The CDR3: CASSPAGQPLGYGYTF. As DNA, the CDR3 is TGTGCCAGCAGTCCCGCGGGACAGCCCTTAGGCTATGGCTACACCTTC.

This chain joins TRBV14 and TRBJ1-2; possibly TRBD1 for D (6 bases). The germline V gene encodes CDR1 SGHDN and CDR2 FVKESK. The CDR3 totals 12 residues. With 0 bases removed from V and 8 bases from J, the gap between germline ends came to 7 bases. CDR3 residues: CASSQDRGGYTF. For the CDR3, the DNA is TGTGCCAGCAGCCAAGATAGGGGGGGCTACACCTTC.

The gene calls are TRBV5-6 and TRBJ1-1; unclear D gene. Trimming took off 2 bases at V and 4 bases at J, with 12 bases between the two ends. From germline, CDR1 is SGHDT and CDR2 YYEEEE. This CDR3 region has 14 residues. This CDR3 is CASSFYSAGTEAFF. CDR3 DNA sequence: TGTGCCAGCAGCTTCTACTCGGCGGGCACTGAAGCTTTCTTT.

This clone occurred once. The V call is TRBV2, the J call TRBJ1-2, with TRBD1 matching 7 bases. This CDR3 spans 14 amino acids. Trimming at V came to 6 bases and at J to 4 bases, leaving 8 bases not matched to a gene. Germline V gene sequence: CDR1 SNHLY, CDR2 FYNNEI. CDR3 sequence: CASSKTGESYGYTF. In DNA form, the CDR3 reads TGTGCCAGCAGCAAAACAGGGGAAAGCTATGGCTACACCTTC.

This clone was picked up one time. This same CDR3 is encoded by further DNA sequences in the sample. J is TRBJ1-2 and V is TRBV5-8, with 8 bases identical to TRBD1. J gave up 8 bases and V 6 bases, and 9 bases lay outside the gene matches. The length of the CDR3 is 13 residues. Germline lookup yields CDR1 SGHTS and CDR2 YDEGEE. The CDR3 nucleotides read TGTGCCAGCACCCAGGGGGCGAGTAGGGGCTACACCTTC. Translation gives CASTQGASRGYTF.

This clone occurred a few times. The chain couples TRBV13 to TRBJ2-5; TRBD2 is a possible D gene (6 bases). The CDR3 length is 15 residues. CDR1 and CDR2 from the germline V gene are PRHDT and FYEKMQ (reference sequence). V was cut by 6 bases and J by 4 bases, with 18 bases left in between. This CDR3 reads CASRRDSLNGETQYF. CDR3 in DNA: TGTGCCAGCAGACGGGACTCCCTGAACGGAGAGACCCAGTACTTC.

The table lists this clone with a few counts. This chain's CDR3 is CASSIRVGETYGYTF. The CDR3 nucleotides are TGTGCCAGTAGTATAAGGGTTGGGGAGACGTATGGCTACACCTTC. This chain connects TRBV19 to TRBJ1-2; D is ambiguous. The CDR3 runs to 15 residues. V shed 2 bases and J shed 5 bases, with 15 bases lying between them. The germline V gene encodes CDR1 LNHDA and CDR2 SQIVND (reference sequence). The full variable domain, with the rest looked up from reference TRBV19 and TRBJ1-2, is DGGITQSPKYLFRKEGQNVTLSCEQNLNHDAMYWYRQDPGQGLRLIYYSQIVNDFQKGDIAEGYSVSREKKESFPLTVTSAQKNPTAFYLCASSIRVGETYGYTFGSGTRLTVV.

This rearrangement joins TRBV6-5 to TRBJ2-7; maybe TRBD2 (5 bases). Germline CDR1 is MNHEY and CDR2 is SVGAGI. The CDR3 is made up of 15 amino acids. V lost 6 bases and J lost 6, with 21 bases in between. The DNA of the CDR3 is TGTGCCAGCAGGGGAGACCGCCCTGAGTACGGCGAGCAGTACTTC. It yields the protein CASRGDRPEYGEQYF.

The chain joins TRBV27 to TRBJ2-1; tentatively, D is TRBD2 (5 bases). This CDR3 has 12 amino acids. CDR1 and CDR2 from the germline V gene are MNHEY and SMNVEV (reference sequence). The V and J ends lost 5 bases and 10 bases respectively, with 12 bases between them. The CDR3 nucleotides are TGTGCCAGCAGTCATACTGAGCGGGAGCAGTTCTTC. Its translation is CASSHTEREQFF.

This clone was picked up one time. The chain recombines TRBV2 with TRBJ2-1, with TRBD2 identical over 12 bases. V shed 8 bases and J 3 bases; nucleotides not matched to a gene: 2. This CDR3 has 14 amino acids. CDR1 and CDR2 from the germline V gene are SNHLY and FYNNEI. In DNA, the CDR3 is TGTGCCAGCTTACTAGCGGGGGGCTACAATGAGCAGTTCTTC. Its translation is CASLLAGGYNEQFF.

Only a few counts were recorded for this clone. The V gene is TRBV2, the J gene TRBJ1-5; D perhaps matches TRBD1 (5 bases). Germline CDR1 reads SNHLY; CDR2 reads FYNNEI. V was shortened by 3 bases and J by 7 bases, with 13 bases between the two germline ends. The CDR3 loop spans 14 amino acids. The CDR3 DNA reads TGTGCCAGCAGTGAGTGGGGCAGGGCGCAGCCCCAGCATTTT. Translated, it gives CASSEWGRAQPQHF.

The genes are TRBV9 and TRBJ2-1; 7 nucleotides line up with TRBD2. The V and J ends lost 0 bases and 9 bases, in that order; junction bases with no gene match: 12. Germline-derived CDR1 and CDR2 are SGDLS and YYNGEE. The CDR3 covers 16 residues. In DNA form, the CDR3 reads TGTGCCAGCAGCGTAGGGGAGGGTCTCCTAGGAAGTGAGCAGTTCTTC. Protein sequence: CASSVGEGLLGSEQFF.

The CDR3 sequence: CASSLERGSNEQFF. CDR3 bases: TGTGCCAGCAGCCTGGAGCGGGGGTCAAATGAGCAGTTCTTC. The J gene is TRBJ2-1, the V gene TRBV7-3, with TRBD2 matching over 8 bases. The CDR3 is made up of 14 amino acids. V lost 5 bases and J lost 7; bases outside the gene matches: 7. Germline lookup yields CDR1 SGHTA and CDR2 FQGTGA.

The rearrangement uses TRBV7-2 and TRBJ2-7, with 9 bases lining up with TRBD1. The CDR3 is made up of 15 amino acids. The germline gives CDR1 SGHTA, CDR2 FQGNSA. V lost 6 bases to trimming and J lost 3 bases; unmatched junction nucleotides: 9. CDR3 loop: CASSHTGGSLYEQYF. In nucleotides, the CDR3 is TGTGCCAGCAGTCATACAGGGGGCTCCCTCTACGAGCAGTACTTC.

This chain connects TRBV6-6 to TRBJ2-2, with D perhaps TRBD1 (6 bases). CDR3 size: 15 residues. The ends were cut back, 5 bases at V and 7 bases at J, with 17 bases in the middle. The germline V gene encodes CDR1 MNHNY and CDR2 SVGAGI (reference sequence). CDR3 sequence: CASSKTDRFGGELFF. CDR3 DNA: TGTGCCAGCAGTAAGACTGACAGGTTCGGCGGGGAGCTGTTTTTT.

The rearrangement links TRBV30 to TRBJ1-5; 9 nucleotides match TRBD1. Germline V gene data show CDR1 as GTSNPN and CDR2 as SVGIG (reference sequence). CDR3 size: 13 residues. J gave up 7 bases and V 1 base, and 2 bases lay outside the gene matches. The CDR3 loop reads CAWSEQGAQPQHF. The DNA of the CDR3 is TGTGCCTGGAGTGAACAGGGGGCCCAGCCCCAGCATTTT.

The chain has TRBV6-6 and TRBJ2-7; 9 bases fit TRBD1. J was trimmed by 5 bases and V by 6 bases; bases with no gene match: 11. The germline gives CDR1 MNHNY, CDR2 SVGAGI (reference sequence). This CDR3 is built from 15 residues. CDR3 amino acids: CASRYTGGGWNEQYF. The CDR3 nucleotides are TGTGCCAGCAGATATACAGGGGGCGGATGGAACGAGCAGTACTTC.

This clone was recorded once. The chain links TRBV5-4 to TRBJ2-5; 9 bases match TRBD1. This CDR3 has 15 amino acids. J gave up 2 bases and V 0 bases, and 2 bases lay outside the gene matches. Germline V gene sequence: CDR1 SGHNT, CDR2 YYREEE (reference sequence). CDR3 nucleotide sequence: TGTGCCAGCAGCTTGGGACAGGGGGGACAAGAGACCCAGTACTTC. Encoded protein: CASSLGQGGQETQYF.

The J gene is TRBJ2-3, the V gene TRBV7-6; D unclear. V was trimmed by 3 bases and J by 4 bases, leaving 5 bases between them. The length of the CDR3 is 12 residues. Germline V gives CDR1 SGHVS, CDR2 FNYEAQ. CDR3 residues: CASSFSADTQYF. The DNA of the CDR3 is TGTGCCAGCAGCTTCAGTGCAGATACGCAGTATTTT.